This entry concerns a single T cell receptor (beta chain). This CDR3 is built from 14 residues. Germline lookup yields CDR1 SGHNT and CDR2 YENEEA. V was pared by 5 bases and J by 4 bases, with 15 bases between. Clinical history reported by participants formed the basis on which cohorts were assigned. Two negative PCRs, clearance, or symptom resolution were required of recovered Cohort 3 donors. These data come from a study of blood T cell repertoires in COVID-19. Original handling: Estimates of nucleated cell counts were drawn from the amplification of reference gene primers. Measured with immunoSEQ multiplex PCR; TCRdb has only the in-frame clones, and not every one. D and trimming were read from the DNA, whereas the V and J calls and clone size are those reported in that table. Of some 300,000 clones in the sample, 85% to 90% were seen once.

The TCR originated in a man aged 25 to 45 who had recovered from COVID-19. V usage is TRBV11-3 and J usage is TRBJ2-7, with D perhaps TRBD2 (5 bases). Sequencing used PBMCs or T cells enriched from blood (not recorded which). The CDR3 DNA sequence: TGTGCCAGCAGCCGAGGACTGGGAACGTACGAGCAGTACTTC. This encodes CASSRGLGTYEQYF.